Listed below are T cell receptor beta chains from one sample, sequenced in a study of cytomegalovirus exposure and HLA in healthy donors. Generated by immunoSEQ multiplex PCR, the TCRdb table keeps only in-frame clones and is missing some. The sample has about 110,000 clones, 86% seen once. Sequencing was carried out using PBMCs. The receptors derive from a man in his forties in good health and CMV-seronegative. The CDR3 runs from the conserved cysteine through the conserved F or W. Each record gives: J gene, D gene, V gene, clone size, CDR3 protein, CDR3 DNA. D genes are given only for firm matches. Rows may omit the clone size; those that give it use once, few, many or a size class.

J gene: TRBJ2-6
D gene: -
V gene: TRBV7-2
clone size: -
CDR3 protein: CASSPGGGTGANVLTF
CDR3 DNA: TGTGCCAGCAGCCCCGGGGGTGGAACTGGGGCCAACGTCCTGACTTTC

J gene: TRBJ1-1
D gene: -
V gene: TRBV2
clone size: -
CDR3 protein: CASSSGGPGAFF
CDR3 DNA: TGTGCCAGCAGCAGTGGGGGCCCTGGAGCTTTCTTT

J gene: TRBJ1-2
D gene: -
V gene: TRBV7-9
clone size: -
CDR3 protein: CASGTGQPGGYTF
CDR3 DNA: TGTGCCAGCGGAACCGGACAGCCTGGGGGCTACACCTTC

J gene: TRBJ1-5
D gene: -
V gene: TRBV10-3
clone size: once
CDR3 protein: CAINRSRGNQPQHF
CDR3 DNA: TGTGCCATAAATCGTTCGAGGGGCAATCAGCCCCAGCATTTT

J gene: TRBJ1-6
D gene: -
V gene: TRBV6-1
clone size: -
CDR3 protein: CASSEALGPGPLHF
CDR3 DNA: TGTGCCAGCAGTGAAGCGCTAGGGCCGGGGCCCCTCCACTTT

J gene: TRBJ2-7
D gene: TRBD1
V gene: TRBV27
clone size: -
CDR3 protein: CASSSPRTGAAYEQYF
CDR3 DNA: TGTGCCAGCAGTTCCCCCCGGACAGGGGCCGCCTACGAGCAGTACTTC

J gene: TRBJ1-1
D gene: -
V gene: TRBV19
clone size: -
CDR3 protein: CASTLSPRQANTEAFF
CDR3 DNA: TGTGCCAGTACCCTATCCCCTAGACAGGCGAACACTGAAGCTTTCTTT

J gene: TRBJ1-6
D gene: -
V gene: TRBV7-9
clone size: few
CDR3 protein: CASSSGLGNSPLHF
CDR3 DNA: TGTGCCAGCAGCTCGGGTCTAGGTAATTCACCCCTCCACTTT

J gene: TRBJ2-7
D gene: TRBD2
V gene: TRBV5-1
clone size: -
CDR3 protein: CASSLERGHYEQYF
CDR3 DNA: TGCGCCAGCAGCTTGGAGCGGGGGCACTACGAGCAGTACTTC

J gene: TRBJ1-4
D gene: -
V gene: TRBV7-9
clone size: -
CDR3 protein: CASSSPGRTITEKLFF
CDR3 DNA: TGTGCCAGCAGCTCCCCTGGTAGGACAATAACTGAAAAACTGTTTTTT

J gene: TRBJ1-2
D gene: -
V gene: TRBV7-8
clone size: -
CDR3 protein: CASSLAAGKNYGYTF
CDR3 DNA: TGTGCCAGCAGCTTAGCCGCAGGGAAGAACTATGGCTACACCTTC

J gene: TRBJ1-3
D gene: -
V gene: TRBV6-5
clone size: few
CDR3 protein: CASSYSTGTGNTIYF
CDR3 DNA: TGTGCCAGCAGTTACTCTACAGGGACTGGAAACACCATATATTTT

J gene: TRBJ2-1
D gene: -
V gene: TRBV28
clone size: -
CDR3 protein: CASRGSRGLQFF
CDR3 DNA: TGTGCCAGCAGAGGCAGCCGCGGGTTGCAGTTCTTC

J gene: TRBJ1-2
D gene: TRBD1
V gene: TRBV29-1
clone size: few
CDR3 protein: CSVELGQSF
CDR3 DNA: TGCAGCGTTGAATTGGGACAGTCCTTC

J gene: TRBJ2-3
D gene: TRBD2
V gene: TRBV7-9
clone size: -
CDR3 protein: CASSLSGGASTDTQYF
CDR3 DNA: TGTGCCAGCAGCTTATCCGGGGGGGCTAGCACAGATACGCAGTATTTT

J gene: TRBJ2-7
D gene: -
V gene: TRBV6-1
clone size: -
CDR3 protein: CASSGNRVEQYF
CDR3 DNA: TGTGCCAGCAGTGGCAACAGGGTCGAGCAGTACTTC

J gene: TRBJ2-5
D gene: TRBD2
V gene: TRBV5-1
clone size: -
CDR3 protein: CASSSGLAGQETQYF
CDR3 DNA: TGCGCCAGCAGCTCAGGACTAGCGGGGCAAGAGACCCAGTACTTC

J gene: TRBJ1-4
D gene: TRBD1
V gene: TRBV4-1
clone size: -
CDR3 protein: CASSQESTQGAQEKLFF
CDR3 DNA: TGCGCCAGCAGCCAAGAATCCACACAGGGGGCGCAAGAAAAACTGTTTTTT

J gene: TRBJ1-5
D gene: -
V gene: TRBV6-1
clone size: -
CDR3 protein: CATQGRQPQHF
CDR3 DNA: TGTGCCACCCAGGGTCGACAGCCCCAGCATTTT

J gene: TRBJ2-5
D gene: -
V gene: TRBV7-9
clone size: -
CDR3 protein: CASSPPRGWETQYF
CDR3 DNA: TGTGCCAGCAGCCCCCCCCGGGGGTGGGAGACCCAGTACTTC

J gene: TRBJ1-2
D gene: -
V gene: TRBV9
clone size: -
CDR3 protein: CASTVAPDYGYTF
CDR3 DNA: TGTGCCAGCACCGTAGCCCCAGACTATGGCTACACCTTC

J gene: TRBJ1-3
D gene: -
V gene: TRBV19
clone size: once
CDR3 protein: CASSIRQPGNTIYF
CDR3 DNA: TGTGCCAGTAGTATAAGACAGCCAGGAAACACCATATATTTT

J gene: TRBJ2-1
D gene: TRBD2
V gene: TRBV7-2
clone size: -
CDR3 protein: CASSLATTSGGDNEQFF
CDR3 DNA: TGTGCCAGCAGTCTAGCGACGACTAGCGGGGGAGACAATGAGCAGTTCTTC

J gene: TRBJ2-2
D gene: -
V gene: TRBV5-1
clone size: -
CDR3 protein: CASSSLDRSTGELFF
CDR3 DNA: TGCGCCAGCAGCTCTCTAGACAGGAGCACCGGGGAGCTGTTTTTT

J gene: TRBJ1-4
D gene: -
V gene: TRBV28
clone size: -
CDR3 protein: CASSPSEQGSEKLFF
CDR3 DNA: TGTGCCAGCAGCCCCTCGGAGCAGGGGAGTGAAAAACTGTTTTTT

J gene: TRBJ2-3
D gene: TRBD2
V gene: TRBV5-6
clone size: once
CDR3 protein: CASSLASGGLDTQYF
CDR3 DNA: TGTGCCAGCAGCTTGGCTAGCGGGGGGCTAGATACGCAGTATTTT

J gene: TRBJ1-2
D gene: -
V gene: TRBV27
clone size: -
CDR3 protein: CASSLSNGYGYTF
CDR3 DNA: TGTGCCAGCAGTTTATCGAACGGGTATGGCTACACCTTC

J gene: TRBJ1-6
D gene: -
V gene: TRBV5-5
clone size: -
CDR3 protein: CASSFEIIENSPLHF
CDR3 DNA: TGTGCCAGCAGCTTCGAGATAATTGAGAATTCACCCCTCCACTTT

J gene: TRBJ2-6
D gene: -
V gene: TRBV6-1
clone size: -
CDR3 protein: CASSEAQGGANVLTF
CDR3 DNA: TGTGCCAGCAGTGAAGCACAGGGTGGGGCCAACGTCCTGACTTTC

J gene: TRBJ1-2
D gene: TRBD1
V gene: TRBV29-1
clone size: -
CDR3 protein: CSVRTGTNYGYTF
CDR3 DNA: TGCAGCGTCCGGACAGGAACTAACTATGGCTACACCTTC

J gene: TRBJ1-2
D gene: -
V gene: TRBV7-8
clone size: -
CDR3 protein: CASSSSGVRGDGYTF
CDR3 DNA: TGTGCCAGCAGCTCCTCAGGGGTCAGGGGAGATGGCTACACCTTC

J gene: TRBJ2-5
D gene: -
V gene: TRBV25-1
clone size: -
CDR3 protein: CASGAGNEETQYF
CDR3 DNA: TGTGCCAGCGGGGCTGGGAACGAAGAGACCCAGTACTTC

J gene: TRBJ2-7
D gene: -
V gene: TRBV28
clone size: -
CDR3 protein: CASRVAPYEQYF
CDR3 DNA: TGTGCCAGCAGGGTGGCACCTTACGAGCAGTACTTC

J gene: TRBJ2-7
D gene: -
V gene: TRBV2
clone size: few
CDR3 protein: CASSDEGGGYEQYF
CDR3 DNA: TGTGCCAGCAGTGATGAGGGTGGAGGCTACGAGCAGTACTTC

J gene: TRBJ2-1
D gene: -
V gene: TRBV10-2
clone size: -
CDR3 protein: CASTQGGSYNEQFF
CDR3 DNA: TGCGCCAGCACCCAGGGGGGTTCCTACAATGAGCAGTTCTTC

J gene: TRBJ1-2
D gene: TRBD1
V gene: TRBV12-5
clone size: -
CDR3 protein: CASGLGTGWGYTF
CDR3 DNA: TGTGCTAGTGGTTTGGGGACAGGCTGGGGCTACACCTTC

J gene: TRBJ2-5
D gene: -
V gene: TRBV28
clone size: -
CDR3 protein: CASSGGGEKTQYF
CDR3 DNA: TGTGCCAGCAGTGGAGGAGGGGAAAAGACCCAGTACTTC

J gene: TRBJ2-2
D gene: -
V gene: TRBV6-5
clone size: -
CDR3 protein: CASNMGTSYTGELFF
CDR3 DNA: TGTGCCAGCAATATGGGGACTTCTTACACCGGGGAGCTGTTTTTT

J gene: TRBJ1-2
D gene: -
V gene: TRBV6-5
clone size: -
CDR3 protein: CASSLDLTRGYTF
CDR3 DNA: TGTGCCAGCAGTTTGGACTTGACCCGGGGCTACACCTTC

J gene: TRBJ1-2
D gene: -
V gene: TRBV5-1
clone size: -
CDR3 protein: CASSLAGRDGYTF
CDR3 DNA: TGCGCCAGCAGCTTGGCGGGCAGGGATGGCTACACCTTC

J gene: TRBJ2-1
D gene: -
V gene: TRBV6-6
clone size: few
CDR3 protein: CASSYSDIYNEQFF
CDR3 DNA: TGTGCCAGCAGTTACTCGGACATTTACAATGAGCAGTTCTTC

J gene: TRBJ2-7
D gene: -
V gene: TRBV5-6
clone size: -
CDR3 protein: CASSPRPTTEQYF
CDR3 DNA: TGTGCCAGCAGCCCCCGACCGACAACCGAGCAGTACTTC

J gene: TRBJ1-2
D gene: TRBD1
V gene: TRBV6-5
clone size: -
CDR3 protein: CASTSGGSGYGYTF
CDR3 DNA: TGTGCCAGCACCTCAGGGGGCTCGGGCTATGGCTACACCTTC

J gene: TRBJ2-5
D gene: -
V gene: TRBV6-7
clone size: -
CDR3 protein: CASSYLERDKSGQYF
CDR3 DNA: TGTGCCAGCAGTTACTTGGAGCGAGATAAGAGTGGCCAGTACTTC

J gene: TRBJ2-2
D gene: TRBD2
V gene: TRBV15
clone size: -
CDR3 protein: CATKRSGLAASGELFF
CDR3 DNA: TGTGCCACCAAAAGGTCGGGACTAGCGGCATCCGGGGAGCTGTTTTTT

J gene: TRBJ2-5
D gene: -
V gene: TRBV4-2
clone size: -
CDR3 protein: CASSSSGETQYF
CDR3 DNA: TGTGCCAGCAGCTCCAGCGGAGAGACCCAGTACTTC

J gene: TRBJ1-5
D gene: TRBD1
V gene: TRBV6-1
clone size: -
CDR3 protein: CASSEEDRAWDQPQHF
CDR3 DNA: TGTGCCAGCAGTGAAGAAGACAGGGCTTGGGATCAGCCCCAGCATTTT

J gene: TRBJ2-3
D gene: TRBD2
V gene: TRBV7-3
clone size: -
CDR3 protein: CASSARLAGGADTQYF
CDR3 DNA: TGTGCCAGCAGCGCTAGACTAGCGGGGGGTGCAGATACGCAGTATTTT